Presented here are 31 T cell receptor beta chains from one specimen sequenced in a study of T-cell reconstitution after alpha-beta-depleted transplantation in children (dated by TCRdb to the mid-2010s). The intended sense of this specimen's treatment or condition label: allogeneic hematopoietic cell transplantation with graft depleted of TCRalphabeta T cells and CD19 B cells. The library was prepared using PCR. This sample was sequenced with an Illumina HiSeq 2500. TCR libraries were prepared with molecular barcoding, using unique molecular identifiers to normalize TCRbeta repertoire quantification. TCRdb passed the public sequencing reads through fastp at Q25 and MiXCR, retaining productive beta sequences. Each entry merges the rows of one CDR3 protein and shows their most common DNA and genes. Recorded for this sample are 250,000 or so distinct CDR3 sequences; under 30% of them occurred a single time. The top ten clones comprise around 4.8% of the sample.

Sample: PBMCs, mostly from graft donor cells, taken 360 days after TCRalphabeta/CD19-depleted stem cell transplant. The receptors derive from a female patient aged 2-9 years who had a stem cell transplant for congenital amegakaryocytic thrombocytopenia, so the T cells may come from the graft donor.

This clonotype has a handful of counts. The chain has TRBV7-6 and TRBJ2-3; D unclear. This CDR3 contains 13 residues. The V gene's germline CDR1 is SGHVS and CDR2 FNYEAQ. The V end lost 1 base, the J end lost 6 bases, and 8 bases lay between the germline ends. This CDR3 reads CASSLGVRDTQYF. The CDR3 DNA sequence: TGTGCCAGCAGCTTAGGGGTCAGGGATACGCAGTATTTT.

This chain connects TRBV20-1 to TRBJ1-4, with D uncertain. The CDR3 spans 12 residues. CDR1 is DFQATT and CDR2 is SNEGSKA in the germline V gene (reference sequence). V lost 5 bases and J lost 8, with 12 bases in between. CDR3 in DNA: TGCAGTGCTTCTCGTACCCGGGAAAAACTGTTTTTT. As protein: CSASRTREKLFF.

The V and J genes are TRBV7-2 and TRBJ2-1; TRBD2 is a possible D gene (5 bases). Trimming took off 7 bases at V and 4 bases at J, with 20 bases between the two ends. The length of the CDR3 is 16 residues. Per the germline V gene, CDR1 is SGHTA and CDR2 is FQGNSA. CDR3 DNA: TGTGCCAGCATCCCCGTCTTAGGACTCCATTACAATGAGCAGTTCTTC. The encoded protein is CASIPVLGLHYNEQFF.

A few counts support this clonotype. The chain couples TRBV12-3 or TRBV12-4 to TRBJ2-3; 7 bases map to TRBD2. The J segment lost 5 bases and the V segment lost 5 bases, leaving 19 bases of the junction unmatched. The CDR3 contains 18 residues. The CDR3 DNA reads as TGTGCCAGCAGTCCCCGGGAGGTACCTTTTCTACCCAGAGATACGCAGTATTTT. It translates to CASSPREVPFLPRDTQYF.

This clonotype was detected only a few times. V and J are TRBV6-2 or TRBV6-3 and TRBJ2-3, with D unclear. There are 16 residues in the CDR3. Deletions cut 5 bases from V and 0 bases from J, with 15 bases between. Germline V gene lookup returns CDR1 MNHEY and CDR2 SVGEGT. CDR3 residues: CASSRRTKSSTDTQYF. DNA for the CDR3: TGTGCCAGCAGTCGACGGACCAAATCTAGCACAGATACGCAGTATTTT.

The rearrangement joins TRBV24-1 to TRBJ2-5, with D uncertain. Germline loops: CDR1 KGHDR, CDR2 SFDVKD. The CDR3 consists of 14 residues. Trimming took 1 base from V and 6 from J, leaving 11 bases between them. This CDR3 reads CATSDFTDPKTQYF. In DNA, the CDR3 is TGTGCCACCAGTGATTTCACAGACCCGAAGACCCAGTACTTC.

J is TRBJ2-7 and V is TRBV7-9; no reliable D call. This CDR3 is built from 14 residues. With 1 base removed from V and 5 bases from J, the gap between germline ends came to 12 bases. Germline-derived CDR1 and CDR2 are SEHNR and FQNEAQ (reference sequence). This chain's CDR3 is CASSLDLSPNEQYF. The CDR3 DNA reads as TGTGCCAGCAGCTTAGATCTGTCCCCCAACGAGCAGTACTTC. The full variable domain, completed using reference TRBV7-9 and TRBJ2-7, is DTGVSQNPRHKITKRGQNVTFRCDPISEHNRLYWYRQTLGQGPEFLTYFQNEAQLEKSRLLSDRFSAERPKGSFSTLEIQRTEQGDSAMYLCASSLDLSPNEQYFGPGTRLTVT.

The V gene is TRBV28, the J gene TRBJ2-3, with 14 bases matching TRBD2. Germline V gene lookup returns CDR1 MDHEN and CDR2 SYDVKM. The CDR3 has 19 residues. J gave up 3 bases and V 6 bases, and 14 bases lay outside the gene matches. Written as DNA, the CDR3 is TGTGCCAGCAGGAATGATCTTAACGGGACTAGCGGGAGTACAGATACGCAGTATTTT. Translated, it gives CASRNDLNGTSGSTDTQYF.

The chain combines TRBV2 with TRBJ1-2; 8 nucleotides align to TRBD1. The CDR3 is 16 residues long. In germline, CDR1 is SNHLY, CDR2 FYNNEI. V shed 4 bases, J shed 4 bases, and the junction held 11 bases outside the gene matches. The CDR3 loop reads CASSGNDRGPTYGYTF. Written as DNA, the CDR3 is TGTGCCAGCAGTGGGAACGACAGGGGTCCAACCTATGGCTACACCTTC.

This clonotype was seen only a few times. This chain links TRBV20-1 with TRBJ1-3; 10 positions agree with TRBD1. Looked up from germline, CDR1 is DFQATT and CDR2 is SNEGSKA (reference sequence). Trimming cost V 3 bases and J 8 bases; bases outside gene matches: 1. The CDR3 sequence is 12 residues long. DNA for the CDR3: TGCAGTGCTAGGGACAGGGGGGACACCATATATTTT. It specifies CSARDRGDTIYF.

The V gene is TRBV20-1, the J gene TRBJ2-7; D possibly corresponds to TRBD2 (6 bases). Deletions cut 0 bases from V and 10 bases from J, with 19 bases between. Germline V gene lookup returns CDR1 DFQATT and CDR2 SNEGSKA (reference sequence). This CDR3 has 14 amino acids. The CDR3 loop reads CSARDWVEGYVQYF. The DNA of the CDR3 is TGCAGTGCTAGAGATTGGGTGGAGGGGTACGTTCAGTACTTC.

This clonotype has just a few counts. This chain links TRBV7-3 with TRBJ2-2, with D tentatively TRBD2 (5 bases). The CDR3 has 15 residues. V lost 5 bases to trimming and J lost 2 bases, with 12 bases between them. Germline V gene lookup returns CDR1 SGHTA and CDR2 FQGTGA. The DNA of the CDR3 is TGTGCCAGCAGCGTCGTGAGCGGTAACACCGGGGAGCTGTTTTTT. Translated, it gives CASSVVSGNTGELFF.

This sequence joins TRBV27 and TRBJ2-7; 10 nucleotides line up with TRBD1. The CDR3 is 14 residues long. Trimming at V came to 5 bases and at J to 11 bases, leaving 12 bases not matched to a gene. CDR1 and CDR2 from the germline V gene are MNHEY and SMNVEV (reference sequence). The CDR3 region has the DNA TGTGCCAGCAGTCCTTTGACAGGGGGCTGGCAGGAGTACTTC. Translated: CASSPLTGGWQEYF.

The rearrangement uses TRBV12-3 or TRBV12-4 and TRBJ2-6, with 7 bases that match TRBD1. The CDR3 is 17 residues long. V was clipped by 6 bases and J by 0 bases; unmatched bases: 8. CDR3 residues: CASRPGTVVSGANVLTF. CDR3 coding DNA: TGTGCCAGCAGACCCGGGACAGTGGTCTCTGGGGCCAACGTCCTGACTTTC.

This clonotype was recorded a few times. The chain carries TRBV12-3 or TRBV12-4 and TRBJ2-1, with 10 bases that match TRBD2. V lost 6 bases to trimming and J lost 10 bases; unmatched junction nucleotides: 6. There are 13 residues in the CDR3. CDR3 bases: TGTGCCAGCAGAATAACTAGCGGGACGGAGCAGTTCTTC. Its translation is CASRITSGTEQFF.

The chain uses TRBV11-2 and TRBJ2-3; 9 bases match TRBD2. CDR3 size: 15 residues. Trimming cost V 0 bases and J 4 bases; bases outside gene matches: 2. From germline, CDR1 is SGHAT and CDR2 FQNNGV. The CDR3 reads CASSLDRGGADTQYF. The CDR3 coding sequence is TGTGCCAGCAGCTTAGATCGCGGGGGGGCAGATACGCAGTATTTT.

The rearrangement joins TRBV7-9 to TRBJ2-5, with 8 bases identical to TRBD2. There are 17 residues in the CDR3. The germline V gene has CDR1 SEHNR and CDR2 FQNEAQ (reference sequence). V lost 4 bases, J lost 2 bases, and 12 bases stayed unmatched. CDR3 nucleotides: TGTGCCAGCAGCTCAAACGGAATAGCGGGGCAACAAGAGACCCAGTACTTC. Its protein product is CASSSNGIAGQQETQYF. Variable domain in full (rest from reference TRBV7-9 and TRBJ2-5): DTGVSQNPRHKITKRGQNVTFRCDPISEHNRLYWYRQTLGQGPEFLTYFQNEAQLEKSRLLSDRFSAERPKGSFSTLEIQRTEQGDSAMYLCASSSNGIAGQQETQYFGPGTRLLVL.

This clonotype showed up just once. This chain joins TRBV28 and TRBJ1-4, with D possibly being TRBD1 (6 bases). Deletions cut 10 bases from V and 4 bases from J, with 13 bases between. CDR3 size: 13 residues. Looked up from germline, CDR1 is MDHEN and CDR2 is SYDVKM. The CDR3, as DNA: TGTGCCATCCAGGACAGACTTAATGAAAAACTGTTTTTT. Protein sequence: CAIQDRLNEKLFF.

Here the CDR3 reads CAIKDRGPYEQYF. CDR3 coding DNA: TGTGCCATCAAAGACAGGGGGCCCTACGAGCAGTACTTC. V and J are TRBV10-3 and TRBJ2-7; 10 bases agree with TRBD1. This CDR3 is 13 amino acids long. The germline CDR1 and CDR2 sequences are ENHRY and SYGVKD. V lost 7 bases and J lost 2; bases outside the gene matches: 2.

This rearrangement joins TRBV18 to TRBJ2-1, with 7 nucleotides matching TRBD1. Germline CDR1 and CDR2: KGHSH and LQKENI. After removal of 2 bases from V and 6 bases from J, the junction contained 4 bases not matched to a gene. The CDR3 length is 14 residues. CDR3 nucleotide sequence: TGTGCCAGCTCACCAACGGACAGGTCCAATGAGCAGTTCTTC. Encoded protein: CASSPTDRSNEQFF.

This clonotype was observed a handful of times. This chain uses TRBV7-2 with TRBJ2-1, with TRBD2 matching over 15 bases. This CDR3 contains 15 residues. J gave up 8 bases and V 5 bases, and 4 bases lay outside the gene matches. Germline-derived CDR1 and CDR2 are SGHTA and FQGNSA. In nucleotides, the CDR3 is TGTGCCAGCAGCCCCCGGACTAGCGGGAGGGATGAGCAGTTCTTC. Its protein product is CASSPRTSGRDEQFF.

This clonotype was seen only a few times. The chain has TRBV5-1 and TRBJ2-5; tentatively, D is TRBD2 (5 bases). Germline V gives CDR1 SGHRS, CDR2 YFSETQ. V was clipped by 5 bases and J by 1 base, with 15 bases between them. The length of the CDR3 is 15 residues. The CDR3 region is CASSRWGELQETQYF. The CDR3 DNA sequence: TGCGCCAGCAGTCGGTGGGGAGAACTCCAAGAGACCCAGTACTTC.

This clonotype was seen only a few times. The V and J genes are TRBV5-1 and TRBJ2-1; TRBD1 might be the D (5 bases). V was clipped by 0 bases and J by 5 bases, with 12 bases between them. The CDR3 extends over 15 amino acids. CDR1 is SGHRS and CDR2 is YFSETQ in the germline V gene. The CDR3 DNA reads as TGCGCCAGCAGCTTGGTACAGGTGCTTGACAATGAGCAGTTCTTC. Amino acid sequence: CASSLVQVLDNEQFF.

This clonotype appeared a few times. The chain links TRBV10-3 to TRBJ2-2; 7 bases align to TRBD1. Germline V CDR1 and CDR2: ENHRY, SYGVKD. This CDR3 contains 15 residues. The junction had 12 bases not matched to a gene; V was cut back by 10 bases and J by 4 bases. CDR3 region: CATNPGQDGTGELFF. The CDR3 DNA reads as TGTGCCACCAACCCAGGACAGGATGGCACCGGGGAGCTGTTTTTT.

The V and J genes are TRBV7-9 and TRBJ2-3; D is tentatively TRBD1 or TRBD2 (6 bases each). Germline values: CDR1 SEHNR, CDR2 FQNEAQ (reference sequence). CDR3 length: 15 amino acids. V was pared by 3 bases and J by 2 bases, with 12 bases between. As DNA, the CDR3 is TGTGCCAGCAGCTTCAGGAGGGGGGACACAGATACGCAGTATTTT. This gives the protein CASSFRRGDTDTQYF. The variable domain in full, with the rest retrieved from reference TRBV7-9 and TRBJ2-3, is DTGVSQNPRHKITKRGQNVTFRCDPISEHNRLYWYRQTLGQGPEFLTYFQNEAQLEKSRLLSDRFSAERPKGSFSTLEIQRTEQGDSAMYLCASSFRRGDTDTQYFGPGTRLTVL.

The DNA of the CDR3 is TGCAGCGTTGGTGCGGCGTCTGGAGAGCAGTACTTC. Protein: CSVGAASGEQYF. V gene TRBV29-1 combines with J gene TRBJ2-7, with D unresolved. Per the germline V gene, CDR1 is SQVTM and CDR2 is ANQGSEA. V was cut by 4 bases and J by 7 bases, with 14 bases left in between. This CDR3 spans 12 amino acids.

This clonotype has more than one count but fewer than ten. The J gene is TRBJ1-4, the V gene TRBV12-3 or TRBV12-4; D remains unclear. The CDR3 consists of 14 residues. Trimming took 6 bases from V and 7 from J, leaving 15 bases between them. CDR3 nucleotide sequence: TGTGCCAGCAGCCTCGGAGGGTTGAGTGAAAAACTGTTTTTT. Translating it yields CASSLGGLSEKLFF.

The rearrangement links TRBV27 to TRBJ2-7; 7 nucleotides agree with TRBD2. This CDR3 has 14 residues. V shed 6 bases and J 7 bases; nucleotides not matched to a gene: 12. Germline V gene data show CDR1 as MNHEY and CDR2 as SMNVEV (reference sequence). Here the CDR3 reads CASSRDFWGGEQYF. The CDR3 coding sequence is TGTGCCAGCAGCCGCGACTTCTGGGGAGGGGAGCAGTACTTC.

This clonotype showed up just a few times. This chain links TRBV10-3 with TRBJ2-2; TRBD2 aligns across 12 bases. Trimming cost V 10 bases and J 3 bases; bases outside gene matches: 15. Looked up from germline, CDR1 is ENHRY and CDR2 is SYGVKD. The CDR3 extends over 18 amino acids. The CDR3 bases are TGTGCCACCTGGACTAGCGGGAAATTCTATTCGGACACCGGGGAGCTGTTTTTT. This codes for CATWTSGKFYSDTGELFF.

The chain has TRBV12-3 or TRBV12-4 and TRBJ2-1; the D gene is possibly TRBD1 (6 bases). The CDR3 runs to 15 residues. V was shortened by 1 base and J by 10 bases, with 17 bases between the two germline ends. In nucleotides, the CDR3 is TGTGCCAGCAGTTTAGGGACGTGGGGGCTTACAGAGCAGTTCTTC. Its translation: CASSLGTWGLTEQFF.

The chain carries TRBV10-2 and TRBJ2-1; the D call may be TRBD1 or TRBD2 (6 bases each). The CDR3 covers 14 residues. Germline CDR1 WSHSY, CDR2 SAAADI. V lost 7 bases and J 6 bases, leaving 16 bases between the germline ends. The CDR3 DNA reads as TGCGCCAGCAAGAGAGTAGCGGACAGCAATGAGCAGTTCTTC. This sequence encodes CASKRVADSNEQFF.